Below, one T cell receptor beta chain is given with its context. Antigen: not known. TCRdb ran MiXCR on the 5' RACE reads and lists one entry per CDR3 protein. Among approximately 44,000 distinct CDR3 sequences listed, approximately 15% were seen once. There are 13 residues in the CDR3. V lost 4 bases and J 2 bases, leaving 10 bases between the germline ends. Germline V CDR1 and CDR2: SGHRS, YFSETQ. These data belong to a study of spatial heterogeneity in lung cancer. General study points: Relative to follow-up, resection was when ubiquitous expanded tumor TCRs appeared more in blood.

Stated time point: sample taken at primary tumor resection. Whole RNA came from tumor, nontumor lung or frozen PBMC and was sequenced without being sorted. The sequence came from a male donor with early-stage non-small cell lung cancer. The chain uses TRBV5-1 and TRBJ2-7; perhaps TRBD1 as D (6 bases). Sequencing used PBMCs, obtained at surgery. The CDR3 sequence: CASSRTEAYEQYF. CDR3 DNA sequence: TGCGCCAGCAGCAGGACAGAAGCCTACGAGCAGTACTTC.